This T cell receptor (beta chain) was retrieved from a study of CD4 T cells in relation to SARS-CoV-2 and coronaviruses. Study-wide results and limits: Pre-pandemic and post-infection samples never came from the same donor. About 65% of donors had memory CD4+ clonotypes crossrecognizing SARS-CoV-2 and common cold coronavirus spike.

After removal of 11 bases from V and 3 bases from J, the junction contained 6 bases not matched to a gene. Looked up from germline, CDR1 is ENHRY and CDR2 is SYGVKD. This CDR3 is built from 13 residues. Unexposed donor CD4+ T cells date from about 2011-2018, before the COVID-19 pandemic. Isolation of CD4+ T cells took place after about eleven days in culture. As cell numbers allowed, unexposed-donor CD4+ T cells faced SARS-CoV-2 S/N and four cold-coronavirus spikes. Profiled with immunoSEQ multiplex PCR; TCRdb holds only in-frame clones, not every one. The table includes 25,000 to 30,000 clones, about 80% detected once. This clone was counted a single time. The antigen remains unidentified.

The chain links TRBV10-3 to TRBJ1-1; 10 nucleotides line up with TRBD1. Sequenced: CD4+ T cells from PBMCs, cultured in vitro. The clonotype comes from a human donor in good health. The CDR3 sequence is CAVRQGADTEAFF. The CDR3 region has the DNA TGTGCCGTGAGACAGGGGGCTGACACTGAAGCTTTCTTT.